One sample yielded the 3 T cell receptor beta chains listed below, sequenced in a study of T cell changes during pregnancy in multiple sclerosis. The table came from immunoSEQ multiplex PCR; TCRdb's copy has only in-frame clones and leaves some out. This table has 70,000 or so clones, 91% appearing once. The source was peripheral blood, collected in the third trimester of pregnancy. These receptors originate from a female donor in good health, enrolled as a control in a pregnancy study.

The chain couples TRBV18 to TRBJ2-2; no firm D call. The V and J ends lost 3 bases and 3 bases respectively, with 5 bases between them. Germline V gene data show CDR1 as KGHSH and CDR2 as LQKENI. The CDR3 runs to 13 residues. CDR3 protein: CASSPSDTGELFF. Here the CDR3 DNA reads TGTGCCAGCTCACCGAGTGACACCGGGGAGCTGTTTTTT.

CDR3 bases: TGTGCCAGCAGTGAGCAGTTGTATCAGCCCCAGCATTTT. It is translated as CASSEQLYQPQHF. The gene calls are TRBV2 and TRBJ1-5; no reliable D call. Germline loops: CDR1 SNHLY, CDR2 FYNNEI. Deletions cut 3 bases from V and 5 bases from J, with 8 bases between. This CDR3 region has 13 residues.

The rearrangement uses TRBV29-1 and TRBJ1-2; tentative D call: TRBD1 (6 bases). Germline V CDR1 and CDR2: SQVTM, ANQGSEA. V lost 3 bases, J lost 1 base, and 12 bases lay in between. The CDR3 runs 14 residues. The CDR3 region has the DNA TGCAGCGTTGAGCAGGGGCCTGTTAACTATGGCTACACCTTC. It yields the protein CSVEQGPVNYGYTF.